Here is one T cell receptor (beta chain) with its context. The antigen remains undetermined. The V gene end was trimmed by 3 bases and the J gene end by 0 bases; junction bases not matched to a gene: 5. Germline lookup yields CDR1 SEHNR and CDR2 FQNEAQ (reference sequence). The CDR3 runs 17 residues. The data stem from a study of cytomegalovirus exposure and HLA in healthy donors. Study-wide results and limits: Excluded were some V segments that proved indistinguishable, including TRBV6-2 and TRBV6-3. Researchers reported in a later analysis that common viral pathogens appeared linked to several top clusters.

The PCR ran on 60 Vbeta and 13 Jbeta primers. Sequencing used immunoSEQ multiplex PCR; TCRdb keeps in-frame clones, though not all of them. The sample includes roughly 200,000 clones, 86% of them seen just once. The sequence was collected from a woman aged 25 to 45 in good health and CMV-seronegative. V and J are TRBV7-9 and TRBJ2-6; 7 bases agree with TRBD2. The sample taken for sequencing was PBMCs. The CDR3 loop is CASSFPSGSSGANVLTF. DNA of the CDR3: TGTGCCAGCAGCTTCCCTAGCGGTAGCTCTGGGGCCAACGTCCTGACTTTC. Complete variable domain (other parts from reference TRBV7-9 and TRBJ2-6): DTGVSQNPRHKITKRGQNVTFRCDPISEHNRLYWYRQTLGQGPEFLTYFQNEAQLEKSRLLSDRFSAERPKGSFSTLEIQRTEQGDSAMYLCASSFPSGSSGANVLTFGAGSRLTVL.